This T cell receptor beta chain came from a study of cytomegalovirus exposure and HLA in healthy donors. Broader study findings: Associated with HLA alleles at 0.05 false discovery rate in a later analysis were around 17,000 TCR beta sequences.

This clone has just one count. Antigen unknown. Amplification used 60 Vbeta primers and 13 Jbeta primers. Measured with immunoSEQ multiplex PCR; TCRdb has only the in-frame clones, and not every one. The table includes 200,000 to 250,000 clones, about 80% detected once. The receptor was derived from a woman between 35 and 50 years old in good health and CMV-seronegative. Source material: PBMCs.

The CDR3 reads CASNDWGDTEAFF. Here the CDR3 DNA reads TGTGCCAGCAATGATTGGGGGGACACTGAAGCTTTCTTT. The chain joins TRBV6-5 to TRBJ1-1; TRBD1 is a possible D gene (5 bases). V was cut by 7 bases and J by 3 bases, with 12 bases left in between. Germline lookup yields CDR1 MNHEY and CDR2 SVGAGI. The CDR3 is 13 residues long.